The 8 T cell receptor beta chains given below trace back to one sample, sequenced in a study of T cells in Graves' hyperthyroidism and ophthalmopathy. Researchers took RNA transcripts and amplified the TCR beta CDR3 regions from them. Carried out on the TCR CDR3, a first-round RT-PCR used the HTBI primer set. Via MiXCR, TCRdb re-called the multiplex PCR reads, giving one row per CDR3 protein. The table includes some 300,000 distinct CDR3 sequences, around a fifth detected once. The material sequenced was blood. These TCRs come from a middle-aged man with Graves' ophthalmopathy.

This clonotype was seen a handful of times. The chain links TRBV20-1 to TRBJ2-5; no reliable D call. Trimming removed 0 bases at V and 5 bases at J, with 16 bases between. Germline assignment: CDR1 DFQATT and CDR2 SNEGSKA (reference sequence). This CDR3 is built from 15 residues. The CDR3 is CSARDPFGLPETQYF. The CDR3 DNA reads TGCAGTGCTAGAGATCCATTTGGCCTCCCGGAGACCCAGTACTTC.

This clonotype was picked up many times. The gene calls are TRBV5-1 and TRBJ2-1; D ambiguous. The CDR3 sequence is 12 residues long. Germline-derived CDR1 and CDR2 are SGHRS and YFSETQ. V was clipped by 1 base and J by 7 bases, with 6 bases between them. This CDR3 is CASSLSVNEQFF. The DNA of the CDR3 is TGCGCCAGCAGCTTGAGTGTGAATGAGCAGTTCTTC.

As regards this clonotype: Relative to the germline gene, one junction end is altered; a read error may explain this. This rearrangement joins TRBV12-3 or TRBV12-4 to TRBJ2-2; the D gene is possibly TRBD1 (6 bases). This CDR3 has 18 amino acids. CDR3 in amino acids: CASSFASGPRGNIGELFF. The CDR3 coding sequence is TGTGCCAGCAGTTTCGCCTCAGGCCCGAGGGGGAACATCGGGGAGCTGTTTTTT.

This clonotype was detected ten times or more. The chain is built from TRBV11-1 and TRBJ2-1, with TRBD1 as a possible D gene (5 bases). Deletions cut 5 bases from V and 6 bases from J, with 14 bases between. The germline gives CDR1 SGHAT, CDR2 FQDESV (reference sequence). The CDR3 runs 14 residues. The CDR3, as DNA: TGTGCCAGCAGCACTCCTAGAAGGGGCAATGAGCAGTTCTTC. Protein product: CASSTPRRGNEQFF. The whole variable domain, filled in from reference TRBV11-1 and TRBJ2-1, reads EAEVAQSPRYKITEKSQAVAFWCDPISGHATLYWYRQILGQGPELLVQFQDESVVDDSQLPKDRFSAERLKGVDSTLKIQPAELGDSAMYLCASSTPRRGNEQFFGPGTRLTVL.

This clonotype was seen a few times. The rearrangement links TRBV24-1 to TRBJ2-3, with D perhaps assigned TRBD1 or TRBD2 (5 bases each). Trimming cost V 9 bases and J 6 bases, with 15 bases left between them. Germline values: CDR1 KGHDR, CDR2 SFDVKD. The CDR3 length is 13 residues. For the CDR3, the DNA is TGTGCCACCGGGCCACTGGGGGTCGATACGCAGTATTTT. This sequence encodes CATGPLGVDTQYF.

This clonotype was seen a handful of times. V usage is TRBV5-1 and J usage is TRBJ1-4, with 8 bases aligning to TRBD1. Germline CDR1 reads SGHRS; CDR2 reads YFSETQ. The CDR3 is made up of 18 amino acids. V lost 4 bases, J lost 8 bases, and 19 bases stayed unmatched. The CDR3 reads CASSNPPTGGVMREKLFF. CDR3 DNA: TGCGCCAGCAGCAACCCGCCCACAGGGGGGGTGATGAGGGAAAAACTGTTTTTT.

This clonotype was counted between two and nine times. This chain links TRBV11-2 with TRBJ2-3; 8 bases line up with TRBD2. The CDR3 runs 14 residues. The junction had 5 bases not matched to a gene; V was cut back by 5 bases and J by 4 bases. Germline V gene lookup returns CDR1 SGHAT and CDR2 FQNNGV. The CDR3 DNA follows: TGTGCCAGCAGCCCCCGGGAGGGGTCAGATACGCAGTATTTT. It specifies CASSPREGSDTQYF.

At least ten counts were recorded for this clonotype. CDR3 in amino acids: CASSDGTVSSYEQYF. The CDR3 bases are TGTGCCAGCAGCGACGGGACGGTCAGCTCCTACGAGCAGTACTTC. This chain links TRBV7-9 with TRBJ2-7; D tentatively fits TRBD1 or TRBD2 (5 bases each). The CDR3 has 15 amino acids. V shed 5 bases and J shed 0 bases, with 14 bases lying between them. Germline V gene data show CDR1 as SEHNR and CDR2 as FQNEAQ (reference sequence).